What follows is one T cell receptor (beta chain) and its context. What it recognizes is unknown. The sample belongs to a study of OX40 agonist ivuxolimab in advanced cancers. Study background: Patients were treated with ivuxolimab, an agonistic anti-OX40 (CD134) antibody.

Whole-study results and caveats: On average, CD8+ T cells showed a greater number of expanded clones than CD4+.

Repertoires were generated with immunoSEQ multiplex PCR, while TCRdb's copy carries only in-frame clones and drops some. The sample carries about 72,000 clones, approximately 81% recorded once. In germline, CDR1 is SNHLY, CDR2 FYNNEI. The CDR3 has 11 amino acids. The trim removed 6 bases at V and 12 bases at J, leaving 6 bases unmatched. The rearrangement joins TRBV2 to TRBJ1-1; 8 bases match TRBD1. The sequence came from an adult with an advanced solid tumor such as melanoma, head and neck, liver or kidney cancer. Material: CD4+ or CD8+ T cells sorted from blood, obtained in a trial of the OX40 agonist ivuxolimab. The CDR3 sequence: CASSYQGAPFF. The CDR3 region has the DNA TGTGCCAGCAGCTACCAGGGGGCTCCTTTCTTT.